The 18 T cell receptor beta chains presented below share a single source sample, sequenced in a study of T-cell memory formation after mild COVID-19. TCRdb called the 5' RACE reads again in MiXCR, with one record for every CDR3 protein. The sample shows tens of thousands of distinct CDR3 sequences, roughly 23% of them seen only once. The sample comprised PBMCs or a T cell subset sorted from them (not recorded which). The receptors originated from a man between 18 and 35 years old who had mild COVID-19 (a few samples of this study predate the infection). Cell type and time point are not known.

This clonotype was detected only a few times. The chain has TRBV11-2 and TRBJ2-5; D gene uncertain. V dropped 5 bases and J dropped 2 bases, with 12 bases sitting between them. This CDR3 has 14 residues. Germline V CDR1 and CDR2: SGHAT, FQNNGV. The CDR3 loop is CASSLPTPQETQYF. Here the CDR3 DNA reads TGTGCCAGCAGCCTTCCGACTCCACAAGAGACCCAGTACTTC. Looking up the rest from reference TRBV11-2 and TRBJ2-5 gives the full variable domain: EAGVAQSPRYKIIEKRQSVAFWCNPISGHATLYWYQQILGQGPKLLIQFQNNGVVDDSQLPKDRFSAERLKGVDSTLKIQPAKLEDSAVYLCASSLPTPQETQYFGPGTRLLVL.

The chain uses TRBV4-2 and TRBJ1-6; no reliable D call. The CDR3 length is 15 residues. The V and J ends lost 0 bases and 7 bases respectively, with 10 bases between them. The germline V gene encodes CDR1 LGHNA and CDR2 YNFKEQ. The DNA for the CDR3 is TGTGCCAGCAGCCAAGATGGGGTACAGAATTCACCCCTCCACTTT. It specifies CASSQDGVQNSPLHF.

The rearrangement links TRBV7-3 to TRBJ2-5, with 14 bases that match TRBD2. Germline V gives CDR1 SGHTA, CDR2 FQGTGA. V dropped 5 bases and J dropped 5; count of bases not matched to a gene: 4. The CDR3 loop spans 15 amino acids. The CDR3 loop reads CASSTGLAGDETQYF. CDR3 nucleotides: TGTGCCAGCAGCACGGGACTAGCGGGGGACGAGACCCAGTACTTC.

The gene calls are TRBV24-1 and TRBJ1-1, with D perhaps TRBD1 (6 bases). The CDR3 contains 12 residues. Germline CDR1 KGHDR, CDR2 SFDVKD. The germline V and J ends were trimmed by 2 bases and 8 bases, with 8 bases remaining between them. The CDR3 DNA sequence: TGTGCCACCAGTGATTCCACAGGGGAAGCTTTCTTT. It is translated as CATSDSTGEAFF.

This clonotype showed up just a few times. The J gene is TRBJ2-3, the V gene TRBV7-2; weak D call: TRBD1 (5 bases). The CDR3 sequence is 18 residues long. V lost 5 bases and J lost 4, with 25 bases in between. Germline CDR1 is SGHTA and CDR2 is FQGNSA. CDR3 amino acids: CASSPRVGFGWAPDTQYF. In DNA, the CDR3 is TGTGCCAGCAGCCCCAGGGTAGGGTTTGGTTGGGCCCCAGATACGCAGTATTTT.

This clonotype was counted between two and nine times. V usage is TRBV6-2 or TRBV6-3 and J usage is TRBJ1-5; no clear D. The CDR3 contains 10 residues. V was cut by 10 bases and J by 9 bases, with 10 bases left in between. Per germline, CDR1 MNHEY and CDR2 SVGEGT. The CDR3 DNA reads TGTGCCATTGGACCGCGGCCCCAGCATTTT. It codes for CAIGPRPQHF.

By sample fraction, this clonotype is medium-sized (0.01 to 0.1%). This rearrangement joins TRBV3-1 to TRBJ2-1, with 9 nucleotides matching TRBD1. Germline CDR1 reads LGHDT; CDR2 reads YNNKEL (reference sequence). After removal of 4 bases from V and 7 bases from J, the junction contained 5 bases not matched to a gene. CDR3 length equals 14 residues. The CDR3 loop reads CASSLTGTGNEQFF. The CDR3 DNA is TGTGCCAGCAGCCTCACCGGGACAGGGAATGAGCAGTTCTTC.

In this sample, this clonotype turned up a few times. The chain combines TRBV20-1 with TRBJ2-7; 11 positions agree with TRBD2. Germline CDR1 reads DFQATT; CDR2 reads SNEGSKA (reference sequence). The CDR3 length is 19 residues. V lost 6 bases, J lost 4 bases, and 23 bases stayed unmatched. The DNA for the CDR3 is TGCAGTGCCCCGGGGGGATCAGGGGGCCGGCTAGCGGGGGGATACGAGCAGTACTTC. This codes for CSAPGGSGGRLAGGYEQYF.

There are a few counts of this clonotype. This chain connects TRBV7-9 to TRBJ2-5, with D tentatively TRBD2 (5 bases). V was clipped by 6 bases and J by 4 bases, with 12 bases between them. The CDR3 sequence is 13 residues long. CDR1 is SEHNR, CDR2 FQNEAQ, per germline (reference sequence). CDR3 residues: CASSSGSRETQYF. The DNA of the CDR3 is TGTGCCAGCAGTTCGGGGTCCAGAGAGACCCAGTACTTC. Full variable domain (missing parts from reference TRBV7-9 and TRBJ2-5): DTGVSQNPRHKITKRGQNVTFRCDPISEHNRLYWYRQTLGQGPEFLTYFQNEAQLEKSRLLSDRFSAERPKGSFSTLEIQRTEQGDSAMYLCASSSGSRETQYFGPGTRLLVL.

This clonotype was seen a handful of times. CDR3 sequence reads: CASSYGDTQYF. The CDR3 nucleotides are TGCGCCAGCAGCTATGGAGATACGCAGTATTTT. The chain carries TRBV10-1 and TRBJ2-3; D is uncertain. V was trimmed by 6 bases and J by 5 bases, leaving 6 bases between them. Germline V gene sequence: CDR1 WNHNN, CDR2 SYGVQD (reference sequence). This CDR3 has 11 residues.

The chain carries TRBV3-1 and TRBJ2-3; 14 nucleotides agree with TRBD2. The length of the CDR3 is 17 residues. Germline loops: CDR1 LGHDT, CDR2 YNNKEL (reference sequence). V shed 4 bases and J 10 bases; nucleotides not matched to a gene: 13. CDR3 protein: CASSLTLPTSGGVAQYF. The CDR3 DNA sequence: TGTGCCAGCAGCCTTACCCTACCGACTAGCGGGGGGGTTGCGCAGTATTTT.

A few counts support this clonotype. This chain links TRBV4-1 with TRBJ2-7; perhaps TRBD1 as D (6 bases). CDR1 is MGHRA, CDR2 YSYEKL, per germline. V lost 1 base, J lost 3 bases, and 13 bases lay in between. CDR3 length equals 15 residues. Here the CDR3 DNA reads TGCGCCAGCAGCCAAGGTCAAAGAGGGGGCTACGAGCAGTACTTC. Translating it yields CASSQGQRGGYEQYF.

This clonotype was found a few times. This chain links TRBV20-1 with TRBJ1-4; D perhaps matches TRBD1 (5 bases). Per the germline V gene, CDR1 is DFQATT and CDR2 is SNEGSKA (reference sequence). This CDR3 has 13 residues. V dropped 3 bases and J dropped 4 bases, with 9 bases sitting between them. CDR3 DNA: TGCAGTGCTAGGGGGCGGAATAATGAAAAACTGTTTTTT. It specifies CSARGRNNEKLFF.

This CDR3 reads CAISARGGEQYF. In DNA, the CDR3 is TGTGCCATCAGTGCCAGAGGGGGCGAGCAGTACTTC. The chain recombines TRBV10-3 with TRBJ2-7; a weak D match, TRBD1 (6 bases). CDR1 is ENHRY and CDR2 is SYGVKD in the germline V gene. The length of the CDR3 is 12 residues. With 4 bases removed from V and 6 bases from J, the gap between germline ends came to 10 bases.

There are a few counts of this clonotype. The chain carries TRBV4-3 and TRBJ2-7; 7 nucleotides line up with TRBD1. The CDR3 is made up of 14 amino acids. Germline values: CDR1 LGHNA, CDR2 YSLEER. Losses at the gene ends were 0 bases for V and 4 bases for J; bases not matched to a gene: 3. CDR3 amino acids: CASSQDLTGYEQYV. CDR3 in DNA: TGCGCCAGCAGCCAAGATCTGACAGGGTACGAGCAGTACGTC.

The chain is built from TRBV7-6 and TRBJ2-3; D not resolved. The germline V gene encodes CDR1 SGHVS and CDR2 FNYEAQ. V shed 5 bases and J shed 0 bases, with 18 bases lying between them. The CDR3 is 17 amino acids. This chain's CDR3 is CASSPGRIGDSTDTQYF. The DNA of the CDR3 is TGTGCCAGCAGCCCGGGTCGGATCGGAGACAGCACAGATACGCAGTATTTT.

The CDR3 DNA is TGTGCCAGCACCACGGGAGGGGGGGTGACTTACGAGCAGTACTTC. This gives the protein CASTTGGGVTYEQYF. The V gene is TRBV7-9, the J gene TRBJ2-7; 8 nucleotides line up with TRBD2. The ends lost 7 bases at V and 4 bases at J; junction bases unmatched: 12. This CDR3 is 15 amino acids long. Looked up from germline, CDR1 is SEHNR and CDR2 is FQNEAQ (reference sequence).

The V gene is TRBV29-1, the J gene TRBJ1-1; a weak D match, TRBD1 (5 bases). The CDR3 length is 14 residues. V lost 1 base and J lost 4, with 13 bases in between. CDR1 and CDR2 from the germline V gene are SQVTM and ANQGSEA. The CDR3 reads CSVEVTGSATEAFF. CDR3 nucleotide sequence: TGCAGCGTTGAAGTAACAGGTTCGGCCACTGAAGCTTTCTTT.